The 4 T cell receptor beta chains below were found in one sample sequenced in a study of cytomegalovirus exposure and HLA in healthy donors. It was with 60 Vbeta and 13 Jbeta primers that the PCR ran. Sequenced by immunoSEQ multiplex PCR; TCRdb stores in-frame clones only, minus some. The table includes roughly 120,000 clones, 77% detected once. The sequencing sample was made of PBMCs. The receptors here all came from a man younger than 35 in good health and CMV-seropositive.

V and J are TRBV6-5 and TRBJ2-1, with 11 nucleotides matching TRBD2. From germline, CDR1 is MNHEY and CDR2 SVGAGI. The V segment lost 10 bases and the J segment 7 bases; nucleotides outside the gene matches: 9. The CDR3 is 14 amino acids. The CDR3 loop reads CATRTSGSWNEQFF. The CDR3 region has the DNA TGTGCCACAAGAACTAGCGGGAGTTGGAATGAGCAGTTCTTC.

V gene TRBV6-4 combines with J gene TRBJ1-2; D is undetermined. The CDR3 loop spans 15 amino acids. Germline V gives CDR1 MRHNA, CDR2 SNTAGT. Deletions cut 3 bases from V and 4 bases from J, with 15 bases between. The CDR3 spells CASSEFYGKGYGYTF. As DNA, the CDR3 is TGTGCCAGCAGTGAATTTTACGGGAAGGGCTATGGCTACACCTTC.

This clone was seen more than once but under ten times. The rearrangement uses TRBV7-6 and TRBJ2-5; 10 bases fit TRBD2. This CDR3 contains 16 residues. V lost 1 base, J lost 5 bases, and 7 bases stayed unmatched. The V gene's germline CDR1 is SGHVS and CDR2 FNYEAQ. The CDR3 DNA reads TGTGCCAGCAGCTTAGTACTAGCGGGGCCGGGGGAGACCCAGTACTTC. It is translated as CASSLVLAGPGETQYF.

In nucleotides, the CDR3 is TGTGCCAGCAAAACAGGCGGTTCCTATAATTCACCCCTCCACTTT. It yields the protein CASKTGGSYNSPLHF. The V gene is TRBV6-1, the J gene TRBJ1-6; D might be TRBD1 (5 bases). V was shortened by 7 bases and J by 1 base, with 11 bases between the two germline ends. CDR3 length: 15 amino acids. Germline CDR1 MNHNS, CDR2 SASEGT.